Below, 27 T cell receptor beta chains from the same sample are listed, as sequenced in a study of cytomegalovirus exposure and HLA in healthy donors (dated by TCRdb to about 2017). Library preparation used the immunoSEQ multiplex PCR assay. For the multiplex PCR, a mixture combining 60 forward primers for TCR Vbeta segments and 13 reverse primers for TCR Jbeta segments was used. The table comes from immuneACCESS by way of TCRdb, which keeps in-frame sequences with V and J called. Part of the clones is missing from these tables; in studies checked, under half for an unresolved V gene and the rest for unknown reasons. Within this sample are 110,000 to 150,000 clones, with roughly 77% of them counted one time only. Approximately 2% of the sample is held by the ten biggest clonotypes. Sequenced: PBMCs. The receptors here all came from a man aged 25 to 45 in good health and CMV-seronegative.

The chain joins TRBV5-3 to TRBJ1-2; D uncertain. TRBV5-3 falls under the ORF class, with uncertain function. CDR3 length equals 15 residues. The ends were cut back, 8 bases at V and 4 bases at J, with 21 bases in the middle. Here the CDR3 reads CASPYLSVSLYGYTF. CDR3 DNA sequence: TGTGCCAGCCCCTATTTATCCGTATCCCTCTATGGCTACACCTTC.

The chain couples TRBV7-9 to TRBJ2-7; D may be TRBD2 (6 bases). The V end was cut by 0 bases, the J end by 3 bases, with 12 bases between. Per the germline V gene, CDR1 is SEHNR and CDR2 is FQNEAQ (reference sequence). The CDR3 covers 15 residues. DNA for the CDR3: TGTGCCAGCAGCTTAGCGGAGGGTCAACGCTACGAGCAGTACTTC. Protein sequence: CASSLAEGQRYEQYF.

Points on this clone: At one of its ends the junction is not consistent with the germline gene, which may arise from a read error. DNA of the CDR3: TGTGCCAGCAGGGAAGTAGTTGTGGCTGAAGCTTTCTTT. Protein product: CASREVVVAEAFF. This chain joins TRBV2 and TRBJ1-1, with no clear D. There are 13 residues in the CDR3. Germline V gene lookup returns CDR1 SNHLY and CDR2 FYNNEI.

This chain links TRBV6-5 with TRBJ2-7, with 9 bases matching TRBD1. Per the germline V gene, CDR1 is MNHEY and CDR2 is SVGAGI. J was trimmed by 5 bases and V by 0 bases; bases with no gene match: 8. This CDR3 comprises 16 residues. CDR3 sequence reads: CASSYSSWDRDHEQYF. DNA of the CDR3: TGTGCCAGCAGTTACTCGAGCTGGGACAGGGACCACGAGCAGTACTTC.

V and J are TRBV7-3 and TRBJ2-7, with a possible D match to TRBD2 (6 bases). The CDR3 spans 13 residues. Germline values: CDR1 SGHTA, CDR2 FQGTGA. Trimming removed 5 bases at V and 5 bases at J, with 13 bases between. CDR3 coding DNA: TGTGCCAGCAGCCCGCCCGGGAGTCACGAGCAGTACTTC. Protein sequence: CASSPPGSHEQYF.

This chain links TRBV28 with TRBJ1-2; D gene uncertain. V was trimmed by 1 base and J by 0 bases, leaving 18 bases between them. The germline CDR1 and CDR2 sequences are MDHEN and SYDVKM. CDR3 length equals 18 residues. The CDR3 here is CASSLSAGVLKSNYGYTF. The DNA for the CDR3 is TGTGCCAGCAGTTTATCGGCAGGCGTACTGAAGTCTAACTATGGCTACACCTTC.

This clone was observed a few times. Other DNA sequences from this sample encode an identical CDR3 as well. The chain is built from TRBV28 and TRBJ1-2, with D possibly matching TRBD1 (6 bases). The length of the CDR3 is 13 residues. With 1 base removed from V and 3 bases from J, the gap between germline ends came to 6 bases. The V gene's germline CDR1 is MDHEN and CDR2 SYDVKM. This chain's CDR3 is CASSLSGDYGYTF. The CDR3 region has the DNA TGTGCCAGCAGTTTATCAGGGGACTATGGCTACACCTTC.

The chain carries TRBV25-1 and TRBJ2-7, with TRBD1 matching 8 bases. V lost 5 bases, J lost 4 bases, and 4 bases stayed unmatched. Germline V CDR1 and CDR2: MGHDK, SYGVNS. There are 13 residues in the CDR3. This chain's CDR3 is CASSQGAVYEQYF. CDR3 DNA: TGTGCCAGCAGTCAGGGGGCTGTATACGAGCAGTACTTC.

The J gene is TRBJ2-2, the V gene TRBV9; D possibly corresponds to TRBD2 (5 bases). Germline CDR1 SGDLS, CDR2 YYNGEE. The CDR3 spans 16 residues. Trimming shortened V by 0 bases and J by 4 bases, and 13 bases separated the two germline ends. The CDR3 reads CASSVAGRTGTGELFF. The CDR3 DNA sequence: TGTGCCAGCAGCGTAGCTGGGAGAACGGGCACCGGGGAGCTGTTTTTT.

The rearrangement uses TRBV10-3 and TRBJ2-3; no firm D call. The germline V gene encodes CDR1 ENHRY and CDR2 SYGVKD. V was trimmed by 7 bases and J by 5 bases, leaving 16 bases between them. The CDR3 loop spans 14 amino acids. The CDR3 DNA is TGTGCCATCACAAGTGGCAGTTATGAAGATACGCAGTATTTT. Its translation: CAITSGSYEDTQYF.

The CDR3 sequence: CASSLWHQPQHF. DNA for the CDR3: TGTGCCAGCAGCTTATGGCATCAGCCCCAGCATTTT. The chain combines TRBV7-9 with TRBJ1-5; no firm D call. This CDR3 is built from 12 residues. The V gene's germline CDR1 is SEHNR and CDR2 FQNEAQ (reference sequence). The V end lost 2 bases, the J end lost 5 bases, and 4 bases lay between the germline ends.

The V gene is TRBV28, the J gene TRBJ1-2, with 11 bases aligning to TRBD1. J was trimmed by 4 bases and V by 2 bases; bases with no gene match: 9. This CDR3 region has 17 residues. CDR1 is MDHEN and CDR2 is SYDVKM in the germline V gene. The CDR3 nucleotides read TGTGCCAGCAGTTTAATAGGACAGGGGGCTCAGATCTATGGCTACACCTTC. Protein sequence: CASSLIGQGAQIYGYTF.

The gene calls are TRBV29-1 and TRBJ2-2, with D possibly being TRBD2 (5 bases). V lost 5 bases to trimming and J lost 5 bases, with 27 bases between them. The length of the CDR3 is 18 residues. In germline, CDR1 is SQVTM, CDR2 ANQGSEA. CDR3 amino acids: CSVLQVSGERFRTGELFF. The CDR3 DNA sequence: TGCAGCGTTCTTCAGGTCTCCGGGGAGCGATTTAGGACCGGGGAGCTGTTTTTT.

The V call is TRBV19, the J call TRBJ1-1; no firm D call. This CDR3 region has 16 residues. The ends were cut back, 4 bases at V and 0 bases at J, with 15 bases in the middle. Germline values: CDR1 LNHDA, CDR2 SQIVND (reference sequence). The chain's CDR3 is CASSKAAGIMNTEAFF. The CDR3 nucleotides are TGTGCCAGTAGTAAAGCAGCGGGTATTATGAACACTGAAGCTTTCTTT.

This chain connects TRBV29-1 to TRBJ1-4; 7 bases agree with TRBD1. Germline V lookup: CDR1 SQVTM, CDR2 ANQGSEA. J gave up 4 bases and V 6 bases, and 5 bases lay outside the gene matches. The CDR3 length is 13 residues. CDR3 residues: CSVKAGGNEKLFF. In DNA, the CDR3 is TGCAGCGTAAAGGCAGGGGGTAATGAAAAACTGTTTTTT.

This clone has a single count. The genes are TRBV10-2 and TRBJ1-2; a weak D match, TRBD1 (6 bases). V was shortened by 4 bases and J by 1 base, with 13 bases between the two germline ends. The CDR3 is 15 residues long. CDR1 and CDR2 from the germline V gene are WSHSY and SAAADI. CDR3 region: CASSASGHLNYGYTF. Written as DNA, the CDR3 is TGCGCCAGCAGTGCATCGGGACACCTTAACTATGGCTACACCTTC.

The rearrangement links TRBV7-9 to TRBJ1-2; the match to TRBD1 covers 10 bases. Germline-derived CDR1 and CDR2 are SEHNR and FQNEAQ (reference sequence). This CDR3 region has 14 residues. The ends lost 1 base at V and 5 bases at J; junction bases unmatched: 1. CDR3 in amino acids: CASSLGGQGYGYTF. The CDR3 coding sequence is TGTGCCAGCAGCTTAGGGGGACAGGGGTATGGCTACACCTTC.

This chain joins TRBV9 and TRBJ2-2, with TRBD2 as a possible D gene (6 bases). Trimming removed 2 bases from V and 1 base from J, with 12 bases in between. From germline, CDR1 is SGDLS and CDR2 YYNGEE. The CDR3 is 16 amino acids. The CDR3 sequence is CASSVHGRLNTGELFF. CDR3 DNA: TGTGCCAGCAGCGTGCACGGGAGACTGAACACCGGGGAGCTGTTTTTT.

The J gene is TRBJ1-2, the V gene TRBV5-6; TRBD1 is a possible D gene (6 bases). Germline values: CDR1 SGHDT, CDR2 YYEEEE. CDR3 length equals 14 residues. The V gene lost 4 bases and the J gene lost 5 bases, with 15 bases spanning the gap. Written as DNA, the CDR3 is TGTGCCAGCAGCCCTGGCCAAACAGGGTATGGCTACACCTTC. Amino acid sequence: CASSPGQTGYGYTF.

The rearrangement links TRBV15 to TRBJ1-1; perhaps TRBD1 as D (5 bases). The V gene lost 0 bases and the J gene lost 2 bases, with 7 bases spanning the gap. The CDR3 runs to 14 residues. Germline V CDR1 and CDR2: LNHNV, YYDKDF (reference sequence). The CDR3 DNA follows: TGTGCCACCAGCAGAGATCAGGGTAACACTGAAGCTTTCTTT. Translating it yields CATSRDQGNTEAFF.

This rearrangement joins TRBV19 to TRBJ1-5, with a possible D match to TRBD1 (5 bases). The CDR3 loop spans 15 amino acids. Germline values: CDR1 LNHDA, CDR2 SQIVND (reference sequence). Trimming took off 10 bases at V and 2 bases at J, with 18 bases between the two ends. The DNA for the CDR3 is TGTGCCACAAGGGACTCCATGGTGGGCAATCAGCCCCAGCATTTT. Protein sequence: CATRDSMVGNQPQHF. The full variable domain, its missing parts supplied by reference TRBV19 and TRBJ1-5, is DGGITQSPKYLFRKEGQNVTLSCEQNLNHDAMYWYRQDPGQGLRLIYYSQIVNDFQKGDIAEGYSVSREKKESFPLTVTSAQKNPTAFYLCATRDSMVGNQPQHFGDGTRLSIL.

The rearrangement links TRBV4-2 to TRBJ2-7, with D tentatively TRBD1 (5 bases). Germline loops: CDR1 LGHNA, CDR2 YNFKEQ. With 0 bases removed from V and 0 bases from J, the gap between germline ends came to 9 bases. The CDR3 is 15 residues long. The CDR3 loop is CASSQDFGHSYEQYF. The DNA for the CDR3 is TGTGCCAGCAGCCAAGATTTTGGACACTCCTACGAGCAGTACTTC.

The DNA of the CDR3 is TGTGCCAGTAGTATATCAGGGGGCAATCAGCCCCAGCATTTT. Translation: CASSISGGNQPQHF. This rearrangement joins TRBV19 to TRBJ1-5; tentative D call: TRBD1 (6 bases). Germline lookup yields CDR1 LNHDA and CDR2 SQIVND (reference sequence). V was trimmed by 2 bases and J by 2 bases, leaving 7 bases between them. The CDR3 sequence is 14 residues long.

The gene calls are TRBV5-1 and TRBJ2-3; 9 nucleotides line up with TRBD1. The V gene's germline CDR1 is SGHRS and CDR2 YFSETQ. V lost 3 bases, J lost 3 bases, and 8 bases stayed unmatched. This CDR3 is built from 16 residues. The CDR3 sequence: CASSSGDRAITDTQYF. CDR3 DNA sequence: TGCGCCAGCAGCTCCGGGGACAGGGCCATAACAGATACGCAGTATTTT.

This clone was seen a few times. The chain recombines TRBV15 with TRBJ2-7, with a weak D call TRBD2 (6 bases). Per germline, CDR1 LNHNV and CDR2 YYDKDF (reference sequence). This CDR3 contains 15 residues. Trimming removed 0 bases at V and 3 bases at J, with 12 bases between. CDR3 sequence (DNA): TGTGCCACCAGCAGAGATAGCGGCAGTAACTACGAGCAGTACTTC. Translated, it gives CATSRDSGSNYEQYF.

A few counts support this clone. The genes are TRBV5-4 and TRBJ1-3; TRBD1 might be the D (5 bases). Germline lookup yields CDR1 SGHNT and CDR2 YYREEE (reference sequence). CDR3 length: 15 residues. Trimming stripped 1 base from V and 1 base from J, with 9 bases between. The chain's CDR3 is CASSLSAGSGNTIYF. The CDR3 nucleotides read TGTGCCAGCAGCTTGTCGGCAGGGTCTGGAAACACCATATATTTT.

V and J are TRBV5-1 and TRBJ1-1, with D possibly being TRBD1 (6 bases). The germline gives CDR1 SGHRS, CDR2 YFSETQ. The CDR3 is 13 amino acids. V was shortened by 6 bases and J by 0 bases, with 9 bases between the two germline ends. This CDR3 reads CASKTGMNTEAFF. The CDR3 DNA follows: TGCGCCAGCAAGACAGGAATGAACACTGAAGCTTTCTTT.